The text below deals with one T cell receptor beta chain. Its target is not known. The length of the CDR3 is 13 residues. V lost 8 bases and J lost 0, with 8 bases in between. The germline V gene encodes CDR1 MDHEN and CDR2 SYDVKM. These data are taken from a study of cytomegalovirus exposure and HLA in healthy donors. The wider study: The roughly 120 million unique TCR beta sequences, from roughly 170 million T cells, were found by an earlier analysis. The early release's HLA-typed donors yielded some 85 million unique TCRs. Study-level points and caveats: Exclusion as indistinguishable affected some V segments, including TRBV6-2 and TRBV6-3.

PCR involved 60 Vbeta and 13 Jbeta primers. The data were produced by immunoSEQ multiplex PCR, yet TCRdb's version contains in-frame clones alone and is incomplete. Of under 150,000 clones in the sample, about 81% were seen once. This chain uses TRBV28 with TRBJ1-5; TRBD1 is a possible D gene (5 bases). The clonotype was recovered from a woman in her forties or fifties in good health and CMV-seropositive. Sequencing was performed on PBMCs. The CDR3 here is CASLQDSNQPQHF. The CDR3 bases are TGTGCCAGCTTACAGGATAGCAATCAGCCCCAGCATTTT. The variable domain in full, with the rest retrieved from reference TRBV28 and TRBJ1-5, is DVKVTQSSRYLVKRTGEKVFLECVQDMDHENMFWYRQDPGLGLRLIYFSYDVKMKEKGDIPEGYSVSREKKERFSLILESASTNQTSMYLCASLQDSNQPQHFGDGTRLSIL.